This TCR beta chain was recorded in a study of regulatory T cells in long-lasting Graves disease. Study as a whole: Freshly diagnosed Graves' patients had used antithyroid drugs for under 3 months. Study conclusions and caveats: It was in persistent disease that TRBV28, TRBJ1-2 and TRBJ2-5 were favored.

To note about this clonotype: Its target is unknown.

Time point described: newly diagnosed GD, antithyroid drugs for less than 3 months. There was RNA extracted from PBMCs, and the TCR library was made from it. CDR1 and CDR2 from the germline V gene are SEHNR and FQNEAQ (reference sequence). Trimming left V 6 bases short and J 5 bases short, with 12 bases between. There are 13 residues in the CDR3. Both iRepertoire HTBI primers and Arm-PCR of CDR3 regions were used to build the TCR beta libraries. TCRdb used MiXCR to reprocess the multiplex PCR reads, holding one entry per CDR3 protein. The sample records 400,000 to 550,000 distinct CDR3 sequences, roughly 15% being singletons. These data were also reused for a study on T cells in Graves' hyperthyroidism and ophthalmopathy. This second study says: First-round RT-PCR of the TCR CDR3 relied on the HTBI primer set.

This specimen consisted of peripheral blood mononuclear cells (PBMCs), obtained at new diagnosis, from a patient treated with antithyroid drugs. V usage is TRBV7-9 and J usage is TRBJ2-3, with D perhaps matching TRBD2 (6 bases). This receptor was identified in a woman between 18 and 29 years old with Graves disease. CDR3 in amino acids: CASRYGGGDTQYF. CDR3 DNA: TGTGCCAGCAGATACGGGGGAGGAGATACGCAGTATTTT.